Listed below are T cell receptor beta chains from one sample, sequenced in a study of early T cells in non-severe SARS-CoV-2 infection. TCRdb processed the 5' RACE reads anew with MiXCR; each CDR3 protein has one entry. The sample lists approximately 70,000 distinct CDR3 sequences, around 10% occurring once. The sequenced material came from whole blood. The receptors were gathered from an adult who was a healthcare worker with PCR-confirmed SARS-CoV-2 infection or an uninfected control (not recorded which). Both conserved end residues are trimmed from each CDR3.

j_call,v_call,cdr3_aa
TRBJ1-1,TRBV7-3,ASSLNPGAEAF
TRBJ1-5,TRBV5-1,ASSLIRGESNQPQH
TRBJ2-4,TRBV3-1,ASSHTRTPGIQY
TRBJ2-7,TRBV7-2,ASSGRTGLSYEQY
TRBJ1-2,TRBV5-1,ASSLAVGVDYGYT
TRBJ2-2,TRBV11-2,ASSWAGELF
TRBJ1-6,TRBV27,ASSPGTGGYNSPLH
TRBJ1-2,TRBV18,ASSPDRDTSYGYT
TRBJ2-3,TRBV2,ASSTNTDTQY
TRBJ2-7,TRBV4-1,ASSQAGAGVYEQY
TRBJ2-5,TRBV12-3/TRBV12-4,ASSLPESQETQY
TRBJ2-2,TRBV13,ASSRVMTTSQLF
TRBJ2-7,TRBV5-1,ASSLASGGARYYEQY
TRBJ1-4,TRBV5-5,ASSRGTNEKLF
TRBJ2-1,TRBV7-9,ASSMPGREQF
TRBJ1-3,TRBV5-1,ASSLAGGESTGNTIY
TRBJ1-4,TRBV29-1,SVVATNEKLF
TRBJ2-3,TRBV29-1,SVPLGVGRTDTQY
TRBJ2-1,TRBV14,ASSQGASPYNEQF